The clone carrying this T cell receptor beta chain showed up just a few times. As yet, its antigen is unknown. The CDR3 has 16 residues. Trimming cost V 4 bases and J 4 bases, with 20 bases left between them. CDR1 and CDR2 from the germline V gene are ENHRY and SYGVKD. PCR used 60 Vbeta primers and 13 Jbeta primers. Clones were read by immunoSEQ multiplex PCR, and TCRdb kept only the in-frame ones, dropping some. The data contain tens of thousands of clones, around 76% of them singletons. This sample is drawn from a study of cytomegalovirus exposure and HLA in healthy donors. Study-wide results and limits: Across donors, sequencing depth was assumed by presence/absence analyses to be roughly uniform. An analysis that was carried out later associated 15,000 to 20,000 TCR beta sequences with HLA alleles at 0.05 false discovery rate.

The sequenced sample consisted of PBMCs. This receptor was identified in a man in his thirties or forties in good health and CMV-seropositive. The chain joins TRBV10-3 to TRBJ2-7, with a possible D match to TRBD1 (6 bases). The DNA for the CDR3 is TGTGCCATCAGTGCCCTAAAGGGGGACGTGCTTTACGAGCAGTACTTC. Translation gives CAISALKGDVLYEQYF.